This entry is about one T cell receptor (beta chain). The target antigen is unknown. These data come from a study of CD8 T cells in Susac syndrome. Overall study findings and caveats: The TCR sequencing and HLA analysis in the study involved a relatively small number of individuals, as the study acknowledged.

Trimming took off 7 bases at V and 1 base at J, with 7 bases between the two ends. There are 12 residues in the CDR3. Germline V CDR1 and CDR2: MNHEY, SMNVEV (reference sequence). An amount of RNA that ranged from 0.5 to 1 ug was reverse transcribed with random hexamers. The immunoSEQ assay covered 54 Vbeta and 13 Jbeta segments for CDR3. MiXCR, run by TCRdb on the immunoSEQ multiplex PCR reads, gives a single entry per CDR3 protein. The sample records fewer than 200,000 distinct CDR3 sequences, about 95% being singletons. Treatment-naive patients with stable or active relapsing-remitting disease were the multiple sclerosis controls. Negative isolation yielded CD8+ and CD4+ T cells; FACS enriched TEMRA cells.

The sequence was obtained from a human donor with multiple sclerosis. The chain couples TRBV27 to TRBJ1-1; D is uncertain. Sample: CD8+ T cells from PBMCs. For the CDR3, the DNA is TGTGCCAGCACATCCAGGAACACTGAAGCTTTCTTT. Translating gives CASTSRNTEAFF.